This TCR beta chain was recovered during a study of cytomegalovirus exposure and HLA in healthy donors. The ends were cut back, 3 bases at V and 2 bases at J, with 4 bases in the middle. Germline CDR1 and CDR2: MNHEY and SMNVEV (reference sequence). There are 13 residues in the CDR3. The PCR had 60 Vbeta and 13 Jbeta primers. TCRdb's table, derived via immunoSEQ multiplex PCR, lists solely in-frame clones and lacks some. The data contain 150,000 to 200,000 clones, 75% of them singletons. This clone appeared a few times. Sequencing input: PBMCs. The chain joins TRBV27 to TRBJ1-4; D not resolved. The clonotype comes from a middle-aged woman in good health and CMV-seropositive. Here the CDR3 reads CASSFSTNEKLFF. The CDR3 DNA reads as TGTGCCAGCAGTTTTAGCACTAATGAAAAACTGTTTTTT.